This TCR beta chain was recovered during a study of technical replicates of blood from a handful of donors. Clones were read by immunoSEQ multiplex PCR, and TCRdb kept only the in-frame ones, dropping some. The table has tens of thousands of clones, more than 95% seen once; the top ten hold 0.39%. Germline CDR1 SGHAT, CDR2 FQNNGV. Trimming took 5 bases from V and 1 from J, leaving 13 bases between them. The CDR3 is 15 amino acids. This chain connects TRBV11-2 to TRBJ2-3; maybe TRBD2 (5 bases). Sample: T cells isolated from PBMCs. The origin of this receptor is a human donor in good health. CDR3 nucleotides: TGTGCCAGCAGCCTAGCTAGCACTGGCACAGATACGCAGTATTTT. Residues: CASSLASTGTDTQYF.